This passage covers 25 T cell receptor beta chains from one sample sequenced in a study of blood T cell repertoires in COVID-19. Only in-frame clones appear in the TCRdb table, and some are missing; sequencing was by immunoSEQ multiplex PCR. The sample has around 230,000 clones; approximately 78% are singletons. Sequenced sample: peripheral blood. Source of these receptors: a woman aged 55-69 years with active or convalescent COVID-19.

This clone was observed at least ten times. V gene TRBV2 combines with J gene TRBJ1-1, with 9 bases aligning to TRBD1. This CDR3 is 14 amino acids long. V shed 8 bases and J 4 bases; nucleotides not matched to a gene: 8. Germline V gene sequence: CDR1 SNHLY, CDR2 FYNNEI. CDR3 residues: CASLVRTGVTEAFF. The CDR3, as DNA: TGTGCCAGCTTAGTCAGGACAGGGGTCACTGAAGCTTTCTTT. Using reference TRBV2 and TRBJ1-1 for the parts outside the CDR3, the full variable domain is EPEVTQTPSHQVTQMGQEVILRCVPISNHLYFYWYRQILGQKVEFLVSFYNNEISEKSEIFDDQFSVERPDGSNFTLKIRSTKLEDSAMYFCASLVRTGVTEAFFGQGTRLTVV.

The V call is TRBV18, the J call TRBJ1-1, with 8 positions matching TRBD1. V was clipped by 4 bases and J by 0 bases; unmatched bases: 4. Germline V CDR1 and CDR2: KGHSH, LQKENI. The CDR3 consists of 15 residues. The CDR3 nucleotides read TGTGCCAGCTCACTAGACAGGGGCCTGAACACTGAAGCTTTCTTT. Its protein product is CASSLDRGLNTEAFF.

CDR3: CASSLVLAGGPSNAGELFF. CDR3 bases: TGTGCCAGCAGCTTAGTACTAGCGGGGGGCCCCTCGAATGCCGGGGAGCTGTTTTTT. This chain connects TRBV7-2 to TRBJ2-2; 12 bases are a match to TRBD2. This CDR3 contains 19 residues. Germline V CDR1 and CDR2: SGHTA, FQGNSA. J gave up 6 bases and V 1 base, and 12 bases lay outside the gene matches.

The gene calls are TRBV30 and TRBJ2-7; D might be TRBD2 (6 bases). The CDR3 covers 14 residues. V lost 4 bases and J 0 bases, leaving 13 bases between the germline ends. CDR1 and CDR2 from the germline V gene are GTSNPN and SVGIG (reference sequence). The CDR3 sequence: CAWTLGGSSYEQYF. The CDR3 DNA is TGTGCCTGGACTCTAGGAGGGTCCTCCTACGAGCAGTACTTC.

CDR3 nucleotide sequence: TGTGCCAACGACAGGGGAGGCTCTGGAAACACCATATATTTT. Protein: CANDRGGSGNTIYF. J is TRBJ1-3 and V is TRBV6-5, with TRBD1 identical over 8 bases. Germline assignment: CDR1 MNHEY and CDR2 SVGAGI. The CDR3 runs 14 residues. The V and J ends lost 10 bases and 0 bases, in that order; junction bases with no gene match: 5.

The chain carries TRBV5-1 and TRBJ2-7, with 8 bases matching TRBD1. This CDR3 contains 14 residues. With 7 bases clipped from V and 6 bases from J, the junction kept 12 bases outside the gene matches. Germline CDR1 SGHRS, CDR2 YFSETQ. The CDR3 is CASGEGQEGGEQYF. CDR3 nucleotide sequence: TGCGCCAGCGGAGAGGGACAGGAGGGCGGCGAGCAGTACTTC.

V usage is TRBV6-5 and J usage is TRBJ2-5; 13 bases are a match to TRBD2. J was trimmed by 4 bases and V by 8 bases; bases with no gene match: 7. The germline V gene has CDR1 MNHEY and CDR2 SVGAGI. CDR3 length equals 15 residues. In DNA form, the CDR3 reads TGTGCCAGCCTACTAGCGGGGGGGCCGCGAGAGACCCAGTACTTC. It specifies CASLLAGGPRETQYF.

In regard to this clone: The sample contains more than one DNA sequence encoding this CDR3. The CDR3 DNA reads TGCGCCAGCAGCTTGGGACAGGGGGCTTTGGACTATGGCTACACCTTC. It codes for CASSLGQGALDYGYTF. The chain couples TRBV5-1 to TRBJ1-2; 10 nucleotides match TRBD1. Trimming at V came to 0 bases and at J to 3 bases, leaving 5 bases not matched to a gene. This CDR3 has 16 amino acids. Looked up from germline, CDR1 is SGHRS and CDR2 is YFSETQ.

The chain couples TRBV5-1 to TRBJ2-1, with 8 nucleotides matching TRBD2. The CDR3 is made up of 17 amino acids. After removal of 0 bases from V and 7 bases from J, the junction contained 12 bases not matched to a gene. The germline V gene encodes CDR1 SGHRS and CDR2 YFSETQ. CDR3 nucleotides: TGCGCCAGCAGCTTGGTCCTGAGCGGGGGCCGGGGGAATGAGCAGTTCTTC. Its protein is CASSLVLSGGRGNEQFF. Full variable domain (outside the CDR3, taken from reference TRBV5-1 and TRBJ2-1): KAGVTQTPRYLIKTRGQQVTLSCSPISGHRSVSWYQQTPGQGLQFLFEYFSETQRNKGNFPGRFSGRQFSNSRSEMNVSTLELGDSALYLCASSLVLSGGRGNEQFFGPGTRLTVL.

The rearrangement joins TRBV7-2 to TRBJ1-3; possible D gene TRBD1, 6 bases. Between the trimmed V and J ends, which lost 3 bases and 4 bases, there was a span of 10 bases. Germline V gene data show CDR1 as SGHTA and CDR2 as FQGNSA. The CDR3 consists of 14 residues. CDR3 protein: CASSFWGQGNTIYF. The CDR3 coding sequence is TGTGCCAGCAGCTTTTGGGGGCAAGGAAACACCATATATTTT.

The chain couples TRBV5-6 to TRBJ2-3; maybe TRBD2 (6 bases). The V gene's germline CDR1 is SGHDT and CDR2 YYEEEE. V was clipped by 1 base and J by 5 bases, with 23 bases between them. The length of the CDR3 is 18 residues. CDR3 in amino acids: CASSLFLVSSGGQDTQYF. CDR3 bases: TGTGCCAGCAGCTTGTTTCTTGTAAGTAGCGGTGGCCAAGATACGCAGTATTTT. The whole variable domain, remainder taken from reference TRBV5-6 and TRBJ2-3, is DAGVTQSPTHLIKTRGQQVTLRCSPKSGHDTVSWYQQALGQGPQFIFQYYEEEERQRGNFPDRFSGHQFPNYSSELNVNALLLGDSALYLCASSLFLVSSGGQDTQYFGPGTRLTVL.

The CDR3, as DNA: TGTGCCAGTAGTATTCCCAGGGGCTCCTTCCTCTCTGGGGCCAACGTCCTGACTTTC. This encodes CASSIPRGSFLSGANVLTF. This chain uses TRBV19 with TRBJ2-6, with D possibly matching TRBD1 (6 bases). Germline CDR1 LNHDA, CDR2 SQIVND (reference sequence). The CDR3 spans 19 residues. The V and J ends lost 3 bases and 0 bases respectively, with 18 bases between them.

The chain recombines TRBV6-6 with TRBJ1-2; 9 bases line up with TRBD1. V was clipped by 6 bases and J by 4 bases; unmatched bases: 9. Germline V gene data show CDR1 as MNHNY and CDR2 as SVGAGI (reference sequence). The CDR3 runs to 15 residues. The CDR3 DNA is TGTGCCAGCAGGTCCGGGACAGGGCCTTTCTATGGCTACACCTTC. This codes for CASRSGTGPFYGYTF.

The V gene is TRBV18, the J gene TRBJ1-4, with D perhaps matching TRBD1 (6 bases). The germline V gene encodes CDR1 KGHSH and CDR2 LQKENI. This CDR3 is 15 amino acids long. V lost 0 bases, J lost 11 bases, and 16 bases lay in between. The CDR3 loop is CASSPPESGQGKLFF. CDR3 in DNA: TGTGCCAGCTCACCACCGGAGTCAGGGCAGGGGAAACTGTTTTTT.

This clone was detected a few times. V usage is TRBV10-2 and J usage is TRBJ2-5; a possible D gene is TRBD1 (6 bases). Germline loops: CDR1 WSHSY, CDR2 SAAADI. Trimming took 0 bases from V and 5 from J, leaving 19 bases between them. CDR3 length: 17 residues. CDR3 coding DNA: TGCGCCAGCAGTGAGTCCCCCTATTTACAGGGTAGGGAGACCCAGTACTTC. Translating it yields CASSESPYLQGRETQYF.

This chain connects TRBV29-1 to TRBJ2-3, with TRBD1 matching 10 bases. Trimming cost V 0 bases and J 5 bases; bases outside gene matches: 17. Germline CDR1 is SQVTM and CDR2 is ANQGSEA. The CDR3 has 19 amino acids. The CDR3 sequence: CSVEDHLGQGSKVQDTQYF. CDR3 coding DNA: TGCAGCGTTGAAGATCATTTGGGACAGGGGTCCAAAGTCCAAGATACGCAGTATTTT.

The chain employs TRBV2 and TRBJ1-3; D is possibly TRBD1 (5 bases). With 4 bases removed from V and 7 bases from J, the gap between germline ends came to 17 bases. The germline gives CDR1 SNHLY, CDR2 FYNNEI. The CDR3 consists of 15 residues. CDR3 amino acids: CASSAIQGWMNTIYF. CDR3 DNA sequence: TGTGCCAGCAGTGCGATCCAGGGATGGATGAACACCATATATTTT.

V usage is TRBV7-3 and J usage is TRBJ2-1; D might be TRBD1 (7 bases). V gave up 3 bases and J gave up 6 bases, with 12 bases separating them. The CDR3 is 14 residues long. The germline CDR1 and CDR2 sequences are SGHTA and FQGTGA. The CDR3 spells CASSLSGGINEQFF. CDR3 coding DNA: TGTGCCAGCAGCTTGTCAGGGGGGATCAATGAGCAGTTCTTC.

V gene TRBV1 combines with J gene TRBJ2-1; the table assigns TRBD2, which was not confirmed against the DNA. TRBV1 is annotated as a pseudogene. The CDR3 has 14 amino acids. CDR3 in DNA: TGCACCCCAAAAACGGGACTAGCGGGGACTGAGCAGTTCTTC. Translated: CTPKTGLAGTEQFF.

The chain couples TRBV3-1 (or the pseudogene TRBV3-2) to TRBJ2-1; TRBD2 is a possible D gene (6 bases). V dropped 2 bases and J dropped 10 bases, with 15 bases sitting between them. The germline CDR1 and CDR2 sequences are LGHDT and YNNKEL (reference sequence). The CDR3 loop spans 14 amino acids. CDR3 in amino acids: CASSQRGEAREQFF. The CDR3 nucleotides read TGTGCCAGCAGCCAAAGAGGGGAGGCCAGGGAGCAGTTCTTC.

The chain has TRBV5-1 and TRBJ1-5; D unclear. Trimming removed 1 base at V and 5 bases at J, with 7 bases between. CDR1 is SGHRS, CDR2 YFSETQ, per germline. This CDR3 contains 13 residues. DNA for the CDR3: TGCGCCAGCAGCTTGCATTCGGATCAGCCCCAGCATTTT. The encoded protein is CASSLHSDQPQHF.

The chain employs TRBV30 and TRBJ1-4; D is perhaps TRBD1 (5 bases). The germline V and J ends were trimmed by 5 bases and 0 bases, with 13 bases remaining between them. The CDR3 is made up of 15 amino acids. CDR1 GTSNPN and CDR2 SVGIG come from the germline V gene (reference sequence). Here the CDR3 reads CAWSRDFTTNEKLFF. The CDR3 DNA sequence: TGTGCCTGGTCCCGGGACTTCACAACTAATGAAAAACTGTTTTTT.

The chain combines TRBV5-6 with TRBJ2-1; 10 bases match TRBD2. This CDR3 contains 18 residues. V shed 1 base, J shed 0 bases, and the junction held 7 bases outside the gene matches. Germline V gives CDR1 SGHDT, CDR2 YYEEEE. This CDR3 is CASSLFSGGMSSYNEQFF. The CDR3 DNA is TGTGCCAGCAGCTTGTTTAGCGGGGGGATGAGCTCCTACAATGAGCAGTTCTTC.

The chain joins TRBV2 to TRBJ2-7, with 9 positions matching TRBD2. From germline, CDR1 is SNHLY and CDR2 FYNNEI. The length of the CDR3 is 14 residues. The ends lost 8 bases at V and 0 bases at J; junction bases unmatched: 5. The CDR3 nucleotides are TGTGCCAGCCGGGGGGGACTAGCCTCCTACGAGCAGTACTTC. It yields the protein CASRGGLASYEQYF.

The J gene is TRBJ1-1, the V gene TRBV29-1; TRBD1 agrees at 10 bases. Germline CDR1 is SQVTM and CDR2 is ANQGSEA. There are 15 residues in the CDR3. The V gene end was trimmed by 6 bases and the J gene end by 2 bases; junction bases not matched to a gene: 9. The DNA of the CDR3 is TGCAGCGTCTCAGAGGACAGGGGGATTAACACTGAAGCTTTCTTT. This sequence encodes CSVSEDRGINTEAFF.